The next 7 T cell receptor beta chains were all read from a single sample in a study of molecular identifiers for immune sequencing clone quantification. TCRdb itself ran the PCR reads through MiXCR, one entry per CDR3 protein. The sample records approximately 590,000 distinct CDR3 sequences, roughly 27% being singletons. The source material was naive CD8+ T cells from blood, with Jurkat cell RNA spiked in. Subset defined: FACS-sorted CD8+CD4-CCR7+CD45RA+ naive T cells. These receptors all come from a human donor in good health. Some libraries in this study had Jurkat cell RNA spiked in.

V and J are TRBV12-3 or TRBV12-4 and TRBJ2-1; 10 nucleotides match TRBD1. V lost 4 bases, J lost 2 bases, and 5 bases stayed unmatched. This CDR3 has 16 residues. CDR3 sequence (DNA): TGTGCCAGCAGTTCCACCGGGACAGGGGCCTACAATGAGCAGTTCTTC. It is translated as CASSSTGTGAYNEQFF.

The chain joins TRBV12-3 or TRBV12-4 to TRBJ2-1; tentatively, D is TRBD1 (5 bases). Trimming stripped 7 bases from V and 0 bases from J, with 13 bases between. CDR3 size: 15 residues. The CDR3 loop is CASTLDSASYNEQFF. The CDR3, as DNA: TGTGCCAGCACCCTCGACAGTGCCTCCTACAATGAGCAGTTCTTC.

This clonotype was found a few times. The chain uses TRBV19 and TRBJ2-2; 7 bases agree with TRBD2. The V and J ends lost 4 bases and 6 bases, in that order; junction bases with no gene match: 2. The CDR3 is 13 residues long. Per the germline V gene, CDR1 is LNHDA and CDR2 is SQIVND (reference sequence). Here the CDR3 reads CASSTGGAGELFF. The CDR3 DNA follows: TGTGCCAGTAGTACTGGGGGGGCCGGGGAGCTGTTTTTT.

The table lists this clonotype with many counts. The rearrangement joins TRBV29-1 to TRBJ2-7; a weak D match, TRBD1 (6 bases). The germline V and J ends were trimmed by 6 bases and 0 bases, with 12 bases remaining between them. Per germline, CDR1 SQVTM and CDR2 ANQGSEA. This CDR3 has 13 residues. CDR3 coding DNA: TGCAGCGTAGAGGGGGACACCTCCTACGAGCAGTACTTC. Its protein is CSVEGDTSYEQYF.

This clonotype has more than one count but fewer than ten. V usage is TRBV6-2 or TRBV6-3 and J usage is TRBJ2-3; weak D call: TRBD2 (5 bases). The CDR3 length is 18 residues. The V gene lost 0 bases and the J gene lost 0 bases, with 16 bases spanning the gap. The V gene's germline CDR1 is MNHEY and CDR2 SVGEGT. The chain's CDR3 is CASSYSALAGGSTDTQYF. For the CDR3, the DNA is TGTGCCAGCAGTTACTCAGCCCTAGCCGGTGGGAGCACAGATACGCAGTATTTT.

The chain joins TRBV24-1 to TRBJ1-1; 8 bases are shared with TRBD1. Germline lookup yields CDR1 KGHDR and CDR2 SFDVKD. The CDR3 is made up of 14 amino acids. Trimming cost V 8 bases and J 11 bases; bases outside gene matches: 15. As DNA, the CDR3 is TGTGCCACCACTGACCTGGACAGGGATGAAGGGGCTTTCTTT. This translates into CATTDLDRDEGAFF.

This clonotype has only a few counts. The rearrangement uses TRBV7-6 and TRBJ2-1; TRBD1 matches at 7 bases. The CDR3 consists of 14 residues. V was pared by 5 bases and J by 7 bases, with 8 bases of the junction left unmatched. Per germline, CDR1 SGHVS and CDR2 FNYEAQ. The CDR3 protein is CASSPETGMNEQFF. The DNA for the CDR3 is TGTGCCAGCAGCCCCGAGACAGGGATGAATGAGCAGTTCTTC.